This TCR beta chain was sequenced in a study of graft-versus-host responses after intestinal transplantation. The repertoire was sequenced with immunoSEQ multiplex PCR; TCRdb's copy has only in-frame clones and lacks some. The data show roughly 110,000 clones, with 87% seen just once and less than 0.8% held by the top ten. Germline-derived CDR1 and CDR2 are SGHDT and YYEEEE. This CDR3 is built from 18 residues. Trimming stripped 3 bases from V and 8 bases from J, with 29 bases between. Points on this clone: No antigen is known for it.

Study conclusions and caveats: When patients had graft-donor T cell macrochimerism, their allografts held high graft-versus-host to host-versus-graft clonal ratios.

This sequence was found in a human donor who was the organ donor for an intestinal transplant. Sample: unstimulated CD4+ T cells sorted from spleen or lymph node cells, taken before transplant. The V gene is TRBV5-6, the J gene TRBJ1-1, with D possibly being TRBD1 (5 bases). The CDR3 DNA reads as TGTGCCAGCAGCTCGTTTACTCGTGACCTGTCCCAGGGTGGGGAAGCTTTCTTT. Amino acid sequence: CASSSFTRDLSQGGEAFF.